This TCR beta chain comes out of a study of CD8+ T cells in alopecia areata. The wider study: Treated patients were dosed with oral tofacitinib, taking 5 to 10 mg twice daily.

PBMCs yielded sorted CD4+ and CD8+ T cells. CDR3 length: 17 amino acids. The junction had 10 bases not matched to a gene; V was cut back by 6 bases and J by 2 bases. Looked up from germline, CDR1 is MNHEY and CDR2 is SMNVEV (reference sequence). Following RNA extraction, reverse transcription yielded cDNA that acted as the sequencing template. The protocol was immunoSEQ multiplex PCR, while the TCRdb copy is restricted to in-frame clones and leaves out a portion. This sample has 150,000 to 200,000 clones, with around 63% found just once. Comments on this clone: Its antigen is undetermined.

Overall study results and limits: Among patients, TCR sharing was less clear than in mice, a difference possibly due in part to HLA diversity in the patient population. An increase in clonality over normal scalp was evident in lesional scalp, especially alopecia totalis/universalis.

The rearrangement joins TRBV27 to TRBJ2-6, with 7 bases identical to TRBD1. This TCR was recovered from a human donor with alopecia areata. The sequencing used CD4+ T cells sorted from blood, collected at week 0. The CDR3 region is CASSRGFEVTGANVLTF. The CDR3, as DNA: TGTGCCAGCAGCAGGGGGTTTGAAGTTACTGGGGCCAACGTCCTGACTTTC. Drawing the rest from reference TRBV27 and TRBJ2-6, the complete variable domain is EAQVTQNPRYLITVTGKKLTVTCSQNMNHEYMSWYRQDPGLGLRQIYYSMNVEVTDKGDVPEGYKVSRKEKRNFPLILESPSPNQTSLYFCASSRGFEVTGANVLTFGAGSRLTVL.